This passage covers 13 T cell receptor beta chains from one sample sequenced in a study of T-cell memory formation after mild COVID-19. TCRdb passed the 5' RACE reads through MiXCR, listing each CDR3 protein once. The sample lists about 360,000 distinct CDR3 sequences, over 10% occurring once. The sequenced sample was PBMCs or a T cell subset sorted from them (not recorded which). The receptors originated from a man aged 18 to 35 who had mild COVID-19 (a few samples of this study predate the infection). Cell type and time point are not known.

This clonotype was seen only a few times. The chain recombines TRBV4-1 with TRBJ1-3; D remains unclear. V was cut by 0 bases and J by 1 base, with 7 bases left in between. CDR1 MGHRA and CDR2 YSYEKL come from the germline V gene. This CDR3 is built from 15 residues. The CDR3: CASSQDTHSGNTIYF. The CDR3 nucleotides read TGCGCCAGCAGCCAAGATACCCATTCTGGAAACACCATATATTTT.

The table lists this clonotype with many counts. The chain carries TRBV5-1 and TRBJ2-7; possibly TRBD2 for D (6 bases). CDR1 SGHRS and CDR2 YFSETQ come from the germline V gene. This CDR3 spans 13 amino acids. Trimming left V 4 bases short and J 6 bases short, with 14 bases between. CDR3 in amino acids: CASSPSGVAEQYF. DNA for the CDR3: TGCGCCAGCAGCCCCTCGGGAGTGGCCGAGCAGTACTTC.

This clonotype was seen more than once but under ten times. The chain carries TRBV6-6 and TRBJ1-2; D is uncertain. Germline V lookup: CDR1 MNHNY, CDR2 SVGAGI (reference sequence). V was trimmed by 7 bases and J by 4 bases, leaving 10 bases between them. CDR3 size: 12 residues. This CDR3 is CASKREGYGYTF. The DNA for the CDR3 is TGTGCCAGCAAGAGGGAGGGCTATGGCTACACCTTC.

This clonotype was seen a handful of times. The chain has TRBV10-3 and TRBJ2-3; 7 nucleotides match TRBD1. This CDR3 has 15 residues. From germline, CDR1 is ENHRY and CDR2 SYGVKD. V lost 2 bases to trimming and J lost 1 base; unmatched junction nucleotides: 3. Here the CDR3 reads CAISERGTGTDTQYF. In nucleotides, the CDR3 is TGTGCCATCAGTGAGAGGGGGACAGGCACAGATACGCAGTATTTT.

The chain recombines TRBV5-5 with TRBJ1-6; D remains unclear. Germline V gene sequence: CDR1 SGHKS, CDR2 YYEKEE (reference sequence). V was cut by 3 bases and J by 0 bases, with 7 bases left in between. The CDR3 is 15 amino acids. As DNA, the CDR3 is TGTGCCAGCAGCTGGACCAGCTCCTATAATTCACCCCTCCACTTT. This translates into CASSWTSSYNSPLHF.

This chain links TRBV27 with TRBJ1-2, with D possibly being TRBD1 (6 bases). The germline V and J ends were trimmed by 7 bases and 5 bases, with 17 bases remaining between them. The CDR3 loop spans 14 amino acids. Germline loops: CDR1 MNHEY, CDR2 SMNVEV (reference sequence). Here the CDR3 DNA reads TGTGCCAGCAAGGGGGTAGGAGTAGGTTATGGCTACACCTTC. Protein sequence: CASKGVGVGYGYTF.

The gene calls are TRBV5-1 and TRBJ2-6; TRBD1 matches 7 bases. Trimming cost V 2 bases and J 1 base; bases outside gene matches: 3. The CDR3 is 16 residues long. The germline V gene encodes CDR1 SGHRS and CDR2 YFSETQ. CDR3 residues: CASSLEGASGANVLTF. CDR3 DNA: TGCGCCAGCAGCTTAGAGGGGGCGTCTGGGGCCAACGTCCTGACTTTC. Complete variable domain (other parts from reference TRBV5-1 and TRBJ2-6): KAGVTQTPRYLIKTRGQQVTLSCSPISGHRSVSWYQQTPGQGLQFLFEYFSETQRNKGNFPGRFSGRQFSNSRSEMNVSTLELGDSALYLCASSLEGASGANVLTFGAGSRLTVL.

This clonotype was observed a handful of times. The chain recombines TRBV27 with TRBJ2-7, with D possibly being TRBD1 (5 bases). Germline V gene sequence: CDR1 MNHEY, CDR2 SMNVEV (reference sequence). This CDR3 is built from 14 residues. V was cut by 6 bases and J by 0 bases, with 12 bases left in between. CDR3 nucleotide sequence: TGTGCCAGCAGCTCCTACAGGAGCTCCTACGAGCAGTACTTC. Translated, it gives CASSSYRSSYEQYF.

This rearrangement joins TRBV5-1 to TRBJ2-2, with 10 positions matching TRBD1. There are 15 residues in the CDR3. After removal of 0 bases from V and 5 bases from J, the junction contained 1 base not matched to a gene. Germline-derived CDR1 and CDR2 are SGHRS and YFSETQ. The CDR3 region is CASSLGTGGTGELFF. CDR3 coding DNA: TGCGCCAGCAGCTTGGGGACAGGGGGAACCGGGGAGCTGTTTTTT.

The chain is built from TRBV2 and TRBJ2-5; D not certain. V was pared by 6 bases and J by 7 bases, with 9 bases between. This CDR3 contains 11 residues. Germline lookup yields CDR1 SNHLY and CDR2 FYNNEI. The CDR3 region has the DNA TGTGCCAGCAGGTCCCAGGTGACCCAGTACTTC. Translated: CASRSQVTQYF.

This clonotype was counted between two and nine times. The chain couples TRBV10-3 to TRBJ2-5; D not resolved. V shed 4 bases and J shed 5 bases, with 14 bases lying between them. CDR3 length equals 14 residues. The V gene's germline CDR1 is ENHRY and CDR2 SYGVKD. The CDR3 spells CAISVKFQEETQYF. CDR3 DNA: TGTGCCATCAGTGTAAAGTTCCAAGAGGAGACCCAGTACTTC.

On this clonotype itself: Possible read error: a much larger clone is one base away. The chain has TRBV2 and TRBJ1-2; D gene uncertain. CDR3 length: 13 amino acids. The V gene's germline CDR1 is SNHLY and CDR2 FYNNEI. The CDR3 DNA reads TGTGCCAGAAGTGATTCGGCTTACTATGGCTACACCTTC. This translates into CARSDSAYYGYTF.

The rearrangement uses TRBV4-1 and TRBJ2-1; D possibly corresponds to TRBD1 (8 bases). The CDR3 runs 17 residues. Germline-derived CDR1 and CDR2 are MGHRA and YSYEKL. V gave up 1 base and J gave up 2 bases, with 15 bases separating them. The CDR3 DNA sequence: TGCGCCAGCAGCCAAGGGACAGGGAGGGTGACCTACAATGAGCAGTTCTTC. The encoded protein is CASSQGTGRVTYNEQFF.